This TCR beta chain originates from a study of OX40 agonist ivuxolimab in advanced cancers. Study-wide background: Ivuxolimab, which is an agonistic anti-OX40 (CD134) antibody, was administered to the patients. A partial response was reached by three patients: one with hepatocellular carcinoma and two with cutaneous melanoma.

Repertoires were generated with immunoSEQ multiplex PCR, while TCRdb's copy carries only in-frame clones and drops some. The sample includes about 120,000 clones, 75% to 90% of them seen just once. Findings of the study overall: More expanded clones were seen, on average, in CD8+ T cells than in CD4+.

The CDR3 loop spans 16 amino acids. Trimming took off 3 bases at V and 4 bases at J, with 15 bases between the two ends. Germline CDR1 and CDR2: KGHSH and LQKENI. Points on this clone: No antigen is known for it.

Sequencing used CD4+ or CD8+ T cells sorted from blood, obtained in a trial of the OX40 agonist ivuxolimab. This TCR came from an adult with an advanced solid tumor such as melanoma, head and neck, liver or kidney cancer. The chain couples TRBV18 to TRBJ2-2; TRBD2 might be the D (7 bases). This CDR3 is CASSPKGGPGTGELFF. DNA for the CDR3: TGTGCCAGCTCACCGAAGGGGGGGCCAGGCACCGGGGAGCTGTTTTTT.